The 32 T cell receptor beta chains in this list originate from one sample, sequenced in a study of T cells after yellow fever vaccination. MiXCR, applied by TCRdb to the 5' RACE reads, yields one record per CDR3 protein. This sample has hundreds of thousands of distinct CDR3 sequences, with about 12% found just once. Specimen: PBMCs, collected on the day of the yellow fever booster vaccination. Receptors originate from a man aged 25 to 45 who received the YFV17D yellow fever vaccine.

This CDR3 is CASSEFWGAINEKLFF. CDR3 sequence (DNA): TGTGCCAGCAGTGAATTTTGGGGGGCGATTAATGAAAAACTGTTTTTT. J is TRBJ1-4 and V is TRBV25-1; D is perhaps TRBD1 (6 bases). Germline CDR1 is MGHDK and CDR2 is SYGVNS. The V end was cut by 1 base, the J end by 4 bases, with 13 bases between. CDR3 length: 16 residues.

The chain combines TRBV19 with TRBJ2-2; D might be TRBD1 or TRBD2, each matching 5 bases. The germline V gene encodes CDR1 LNHDA and CDR2 SQIVND (reference sequence). This CDR3 is built from 16 residues. With 7 bases removed from V and 1 base from J, the gap between germline ends came to 16 bases. The CDR3 reads CASISPGTENTGELFF. The CDR3 nucleotides read TGTGCCAGTATTTCCCCCGGGACCGAGAACACCGGGGAGCTGTTTTTT.

This clonotype occurred a few times. This rearrangement joins TRBV7-9 to TRBJ2-1; TRBD1 agrees at 11 bases. Germline CDR1 SEHNR, CDR2 FQNEAQ (reference sequence). CDR3 length equals 17 residues. Germline trimming cut 4 bases from V and 6 bases from J; bases unmatched to any gene: 11. The CDR3 DNA is TGTGCCAGCAGCTCCCCCGCGAGGGACAGGGGGAGCAATGAGCAGTTCTTC. Translated, it gives CASSSPARDRGSNEQFF.

The chain joins TRBV12-3 or TRBV12-4 to TRBJ2-1; 12 positions match TRBD2. The CDR3 is 15 residues long. After removal of 7 bases from V and 10 bases from J, the junction contained 11 bases not matched to a gene. The CDR3 DNA reads as TGTGCCAGCACCGGGACTAGCGGGCCACATAACGAGCAGTTCTTC. Residues: CASTGTSGPHNEQFF.

This clonotype came up many times. The chain is built from TRBV29-1 and TRBJ1-1, with TRBD1 matching over 8 bases. This CDR3 contains 12 residues. Germline V lookup: CDR1 SQVTM, CDR2 ANQGSEA. The J segment lost 4 bases and the V segment lost 4 bases, leaving 2 bases of the junction unmatched. The CDR3 bases are TGCAGCGTTGGACAGGGGCGCACTGAAGCTTTCTTT. It yields the protein CSVGQGRTEAFF.

This clonotype was seen a few times. V usage is TRBV7-9 and J usage is TRBJ1-1, with D possibly matching TRBD1 (5 bases). Trimming took off 2 bases at V and 2 bases at J, with 12 bases between the two ends. This CDR3 contains 15 residues. Germline V gene sequence: CDR1 SEHNR, CDR2 FQNEAQ (reference sequence). The CDR3 DNA follows: TGTGCCAGCAGCTTATTAGTGGGGGAAAACACTGAAGCTTTCTTT. This translates into CASSLLVGENTEAFF.

This clonotype has more than one count but fewer than ten. V is TRBV6-2 or TRBV6-3 and J is TRBJ1-5; TRBD1 matches 7 bases. Germline CDR1 and CDR2: MNHEY and SVGEGT. This CDR3 is 13 amino acids long. The V segment lost 9 bases and the J segment 6 bases; nucleotides outside the gene matches: 8. CDR3 sequence (DNA): TGTGCCAGTCGACAGGGTTTAGGTCAGCCCCAGCATTTT. Encoded protein: CASRQGLGQPQHF.

This clonotype was detected ten times or more. This sequence joins TRBV6-1 and TRBJ2-1; 10 bases align to TRBD2. V lost 6 bases to trimming and J lost 0 bases; unmatched junction nucleotides: 8. CDR1 is MNHNS and CDR2 is SASEGT in the germline V gene. This CDR3 region has 17 residues. CDR3 residues: CASSRGSSGSSYNEQFF. Here the CDR3 DNA reads TGTGCCAGCAGCCGAGGGTCTAGCGGGAGCTCCTACAATGAGCAGTTCTTC.

About this clonotype: The CDR3 ends on some other residue instead of the conserved phenylalanine or tryptophan, so this is likely a read error. The chain employs TRBV5-1 and TRBJ2-6, with 8 bases that match TRBD2. Trimming at V came to 1 base and at J to 3 bases, leaving 9 bases not matched to a gene. CDR1 and CDR2 (germline): SGHRS, YFSETQ. The CDR3 is 18 amino acids. CDR3 sequence reads: CASSLYSGKVGGANVLTV. The CDR3 nucleotides are TGCGCCAGCAGCTTGTATAGCGGGAAAGTCGGTGGGGCCAACGTCCTGACTGTC.

There are a few counts of this clonotype. This chain links TRBV5-1 with TRBJ1-3, with 7 positions matching TRBD1. Germline V gene data show CDR1 as SGHRS and CDR2 as YFSETQ. J gave up 4 bases and V 3 bases, and 10 bases lay outside the gene matches. The CDR3 is 16 amino acids. The CDR3 reads CASSSSDRAGGNTIYF. CDR3 bases: TGCGCCAGCAGCTCCTCTGACAGGGCCGGGGGAAACACCATATATTTT.

This chain joins TRBV28 and TRBJ2-5, with D tentatively TRBD1 or TRBD2 (6 bases each). Trimming pared 8 bases from V and 5 bases from J, leaving 15 bases between. The CDR3 extends over 13 amino acids. Germline V gene lookup returns CDR1 MDHEN and CDR2 SYDVKM. The CDR3 reads CASWDRRGETQYF. The CDR3, as DNA: TGTGCCAGCTGGGATCGGAGGGGGGAGACCCAGTACTTC.

This clonotype was found many times. The rearrangement joins TRBV28 to TRBJ2-5; 13 positions agree with TRBD2. The length of the CDR3 is 15 residues. V shed 5 bases and J 5 bases; nucleotides not matched to a gene: 5. Germline V CDR1 and CDR2: MDHEN, SYDVKM. The CDR3 DNA reads TGTGCCAGCAGTCTTCTGACTAGCGGGAGGGAGACCCAGTACTTC. Amino acids: CASSLLTSGRETQYF.

The chain combines TRBV30 with TRBJ2-7; D possibly corresponds to TRBD1 (6 bases). The CDR3 is made up of 14 amino acids. Trimming stripped 0 bases from V and 0 bases from J, with 9 bases between. CDR1 and CDR2 (germline): GTSNPN, SVGIG (reference sequence). CDR3 amino acids: CAWSVGGLSYEQYF. CDR3 in DNA: TGTGCCTGGAGTGTAGGGGGTCTCTCCTACGAGCAGTACTTC. The variable domain in full, completed from reference TRBV30 and TRBJ2-7, reads SQTIHQWPATLVQPVGSPLSLECTVEGTSNPNLYWYRQAAGRGLQLLFYSVGIGQISSEVPQNLSASRPQDRQFILSSKKLLLSDSGFYLCAWSVGGLSYEQYFGPGTRLTVT.

The V call is TRBV6-2 or TRBV6-3, the J call TRBJ2-1; 10 nucleotides line up with TRBD2. The V and J ends lost 7 bases and 3 bases, in that order; junction bases with no gene match: 3. The CDR3 contains 14 residues. Germline V lookup: CDR1 MNHEY, CDR2 SVGEGT. This CDR3 reads CASIGLAVYNEQFF. For the CDR3, the DNA is TGTGCCAGCATAGGACTAGCGGTCTACAATGAGCAGTTCTTC.

A note on this clonotype: Germline is not matched at one junction end, which may reflect a read error. The V call is TRBV10-3, the J call TRBJ2-1, with 11 bases identical to TRBD2. The CDR3 runs 13 residues. Germline lookup yields CDR1 ENHRY and CDR2 SYGVKD. As DNA, the CDR3 is TGTACCATCAGACTAGCGGGACCCAATGAGCAGTTCTTC. It is translated as CTIRLAGPNEQFF.

The chain carries TRBV5-1 and TRBJ1-4; no firm D call. Germline V gene data show CDR1 as SGHRS and CDR2 as YFSETQ. Trimming took 5 bases from V and 7 from J, leaving 15 bases between them. The CDR3 consists of 14 residues. CDR3 amino acids: CASRLSGSFEKLFF. CDR3 bases: TGCGCCAGCAGACTCAGCGGCTCCTTTGAAAAACTGTTTTTT.

This clonotype has a handful of counts. J is TRBJ2-7 and V is TRBV6-1, with 9 bases fitting TRBD1. Losses at the gene ends were 6 bases for V and 6 bases for J; bases not matched to a gene: 9. CDR1 MNHNS and CDR2 SASEGT come from the germline V gene. The CDR3 consists of 14 residues. CDR3 protein: CASSPGTGSREQYF. The DNA for the CDR3 is TGTGCCAGCAGCCCCGGGACAGGGTCTCGCGAGCAGTACTTC.

The table lists this clonotype with a few counts. The chain combines TRBV29-1 with TRBJ1-1, with D tentatively TRBD1 (5 bases). The germline V gene has CDR1 SQVTM and CDR2 ANQGSEA. This CDR3 has 16 amino acids. V lost 6 bases, J lost 0 bases, and 20 bases lay in between. The CDR3 coding sequence is TGCAGCGTGGAGGGGATGTCGGGGTTGTTGAACACTGAAGCTTTCTTT. Protein sequence: CSVEGMSGLLNTEAFF.

This sequence joins TRBV3-1 and TRBJ2-1, with 7 bases fitting TRBD2. The CDR3 loop spans 16 amino acids. Germline lookup yields CDR1 LGHDT and CDR2 YNNKEL (reference sequence). V was pared by 4 bases and J by 0 bases, with 6 bases of the junction left unmatched. The CDR3 nucleotides read TGTGCCAGCAGCCCCTGGGGGGGTAGCTCCTACAATGAGCAGTTCTTC. Its protein product is CASSPWGGSSYNEQFF.

This clonotype turned up a few times. The J gene is TRBJ2-5, the V gene TRBV29-1, with 7 bases fitting TRBD2. The CDR3 loop spans 13 amino acids. V shed 4 bases and J 4 bases; nucleotides not matched to a gene: 6. In germline, CDR1 is SQVTM, CDR2 ANQGSEA. This chain's CDR3 is CSVGTRVSETQYF. The CDR3 DNA sequence: TGCAGCGTTGGGACTAGAGTGTCAGAGACCCAGTACTTC.

A few counts support this clonotype. This chain joins TRBV12-3 or TRBV12-4 and TRBJ1-4, with a possible D match to TRBD1 (5 bases). Trimming cost V 5 bases and J 10 bases, with 20 bases left between them. The CDR3 loop spans 15 amino acids. CDR3 in DNA: TGTGCCAGCAGTCCCGGGACGTTGGGGTTGGGAAAACTGTTTTTT. Translating it yields CASSPGTLGLGKLFF.

The table lists this clonotype with a few counts. This chain connects TRBV12-3 or TRBV12-4 to TRBJ2-3; D is undetermined. The CDR3 has 13 residues. Trimming cost V 2 bases and J 4 bases, with 7 bases left between them. CDR3 region: CASSLRWSDTQYF. The CDR3 region has the DNA TGTGCCAGCAGTTTAAGGTGGTCAGATACGCAGTATTTT.

This clonotype was seen a few times. This chain links TRBV5-4 with TRBJ2-2, with TRBD1 identical over 8 bases. The trim removed 1 base at V and 4 bases at J, leaving 6 bases unmatched. This CDR3 region has 16 residues. Germline CDR1 is SGHNT and CDR2 is YYREEE (reference sequence). CDR3 nucleotide sequence: TGTGCCAGCAGCTTGATAGGGGACAGGTCCACCGGGGAGCTGTTTTTT. It codes for CASSLIGDRSTGELFF.

This clonotype was counted only a few times. The genes are TRBV12-3 or TRBV12-4 and TRBJ2-4, with D tentatively TRBD1 or TRBD2 (5 bases each). The CDR3 is made up of 14 amino acids. Trimming took off 8 bases at V and 3 bases at J, with 14 bases between the two ends. The CDR3 loop reads CASENRGGKNIQYF. Here the CDR3 DNA reads TGTGCCAGCGAAAACCGGGGCGGCAAAAACATTCAGTACTTC.

This clonotype has just a few counts. V and J are TRBV7-2 and TRBJ2-1; TRBD2 aligns across 9 bases. The CDR3 has 16 amino acids. Germline-derived CDR1 and CDR2 are SGHTA and FQGNSA. With V trimmed by 1 base and J by 4 bases, 5 bases remained unmatched. CDR3 amino acids: CASSLEVTSGYNEQFF. CDR3 sequence (DNA): TGTGCCAGCAGCTTAGAAGTCACTAGCGGGTACAATGAGCAGTTCTTC.

The V and J genes are TRBV5-1 and TRBJ1-6; 8 bases map to TRBD1. Germline assignment: CDR1 SGHRS and CDR2 YFSETQ. The CDR3 is 14 residues long. V shed 4 bases, J shed 14 bases, and the junction held 11 bases outside the gene matches. CDR3 region: CASSTRGPPLTLHF. As DNA, the CDR3 is TGCGCCAGCAGCACCAGGGGGCCGCCCCTCACCCTCCACTTT.

This clonotype was counted ten times or more. CDR3 sequence (DNA): TGTGCCAGTAGTAGGGCCGGGACTACCTACAATGAGCAGTTCTTC. As protein: CASSRAGTTYNEQFF. The chain joins TRBV19 to TRBJ2-1; 7 bases map to TRBD2. Losses at the gene ends were 4 bases for V and 2 bases for J; bases not matched to a gene: 5. This CDR3 spans 15 amino acids. CDR1 is LNHDA, CDR2 SQIVND, per germline (reference sequence).

This chain connects TRBV12-3 or TRBV12-4 to TRBJ2-7; D unresolved. The length of the CDR3 is 13 residues. The germline V and J ends were trimmed by 6 bases and 3 bases, with 12 bases remaining between them. This CDR3 reads CASRRSPDYEQYF. DNA for the CDR3: TGTGCCAGCAGGCGGAGTCCTGACTACGAGCAGTACTTC.

This chain links TRBV5-1 with TRBJ1-1; 7 positions match TRBD1. V was clipped by 0 bases and J by 0 bases; unmatched bases: 5. This CDR3 comprises 16 residues. CDR1 and CDR2 (germline): SGHRS, YFSETQ. The CDR3 protein is CASSLGGQMMNTEAFF. The CDR3 nucleotides read TGCGCCAGCAGCTTGGGGGGACAGATGATGAACACTGAAGCTTTCTTT.

This clonotype turned up a few times. The rearrangement links TRBV14 to TRBJ2-7, with 8 positions matching TRBD1. This CDR3 is 16 amino acids long. V trimming: 0 bases; J trimming: 1 base; junction bases outside the gene matches: 5. Germline values: CDR1 SGHDN, CDR2 FVKESK. The CDR3 loop reads CASSQDPRTGSYEQYF. Written as DNA, the CDR3 is TGTGCCAGCAGCCAAGATCCGCGGACAGGGTCCTACGAGCAGTACTTC.

This rearrangement joins TRBV30 to TRBJ2-1; 10 bases map to TRBD2. V lost 1 base and J lost 8; bases outside the gene matches: 11. This CDR3 has 16 amino acids. The V gene's germline CDR1 is GTSNPN and CDR2 SVGIG (reference sequence). CDR3 amino acids: CAWSESIVAGGYEQFF. For the CDR3, the DNA is TGTGCCTGGAGTGAGAGTATTGTAGCGGGAGGATATGAGCAGTTCTTC. Based on the CDR3 plus reference TRBV30 and TRBJ2-1, the full variable domain is SQTIHQWPATLVQPVGSPLSLECTVEGTSNPNLYWYRQAAGRGLQLLFYSVGIGQISSEVPQNLSASRPQDRQFILSSKKLLLSDSGFYLCAWSESIVAGGYEQFFGPGTRLTVL.

The chain carries TRBV30 and TRBJ2-1; 15 bases agree with TRBD2. Germline CDR1 is GTSNPN and CDR2 is SVGIG (reference sequence). V gave up 4 bases and J gave up 1 base; unmatched junction bases: 8. The CDR3 spans 18 residues. The CDR3 here is CAWKSGLAGGESYNEQFF. CDR3 in DNA: TGTGCCTGGAAATCAGGACTAGCGGGAGGGGAGTCCTACAATGAGCAGTTCTTC.